This T cell receptor beta chain emerged from a study of cytomegalovirus exposure and HLA in healthy donors. Findings of the study overall: In the 95 to 150 validation repertoires, a later analysis found that first-cohort TCR clusters tended to co-occur.

Produced via immunoSEQ multiplex PCR; TCRdb's table is partial and in-frame only. The table shows about 160,000 clones, with 95% to 96% occurring only once. CDR3 size: 16 residues. After removal of 1 base from V and 7 bases from J, the junction contained 6 bases not matched to a gene. Germline CDR1 is SGHVS and CDR2 is FQNEAQ. A word on this clone: As yet, its antigen is unknown.

V is TRBV7-8 and J is TRBJ2-2, with TRBD2 identical over 10 bases. This receptor was identified in a woman between 18 and 29 years old in good health and CMV-seronegative. Input material: PBMCs. CDR3 amino acids: CASSLVLAGSGGELFF. The CDR3 nucleotides read TGTGCCAGCAGCTTAGTACTAGCGGGGTCGGGCGGGGAGCTGTTTTTT.